Detailed here is one TCR beta chain. Its antigen is currently unknown. Germline V gives CDR1 SGHTA, CDR2 FQGNSA. CDR3 length: 16 residues. V dropped 3 bases and J dropped 5 bases, with 18 bases sitting between them. Sequencing was performed with immunoSEQ multiplex PCR; in TCRdb, only in-frame clones are kept and a portion is missing. In the table there are about 18,000 clones, roughly 80% of which are singletons. This sample was taken from a study of graft-versus-host responses after intestinal transplantation. About the research overall: Recipients had transplants, and these were multivisceral, liver-intestinal, or isolated intestinal. Anti-thymocyte globulin induction preceded roughly 3 years of tacrolimus and steroid maintenance in all recipients.

From the graft tissue, intraepithelial and lamina propria lymphocytes were released through processing. Study-level findings and limits: Marrow from the recipient contained GvH clones, some of which had appeared first in ileum or blood.

The sequence derives from a human patient who received an intestinal transplant, so some T cells may come from the graft donor. The gene calls are TRBV7-2 and TRBJ2-3; D assignment may be TRBD1 or TRBD2 (5 bases each). Here the sequenced sample was ileum tissue, taken 17 days after transplant. As DNA, the CDR3 is TGTGCCAGCAGCTTTTTTGGGGGTGGTGTAGGAGATACGCAGTATTTT. Translating it yields CASSFFGGGVGDTQYF.